The T cell receptor (beta chain) under discussion was sequenced for a study of blood T cell repertoires in COVID-19. Under the authors' procedure: The assay estimated nucleated cells by amplifying reference gene primers. Only in-frame clones appear in the TCRdb table, and some are missing; sequencing was by immunoSEQ multiplex PCR. That table supplies the V and J calls and clone size; D and trimming were determined from the DNA. Of about 270,000 clones in the sample, 89% are singletons; the top ten hold approximately 2%. CDR3 length equals 12 residues. Living in 24 US areas, the participants were between roughly 18 and 89 years of age. Membership in each cohort depended on participant-reported clinical history. Two negative PCRs, clearance, or symptom resolution had been documented for recovered Cohort 3 donors. Concerning this clone: Relative to the germline gene, one junction end is altered; a read error may explain this.

The chain carries TRBV12-3 or TRBV12-4 and TRBJ1-2, with 7 bases matching TRBD1. This receptor was identified in a woman aged 55 to 70 who had recovered from COVID-19. Material for sequencing was PBMCs or T cells enriched from blood (not recorded which). CDR3 amino acids: CASSLMGQRYVF. The CDR3 DNA follows: TGTGCCAGCAGTTTAATGGGACAGCGATATGTCTTC.